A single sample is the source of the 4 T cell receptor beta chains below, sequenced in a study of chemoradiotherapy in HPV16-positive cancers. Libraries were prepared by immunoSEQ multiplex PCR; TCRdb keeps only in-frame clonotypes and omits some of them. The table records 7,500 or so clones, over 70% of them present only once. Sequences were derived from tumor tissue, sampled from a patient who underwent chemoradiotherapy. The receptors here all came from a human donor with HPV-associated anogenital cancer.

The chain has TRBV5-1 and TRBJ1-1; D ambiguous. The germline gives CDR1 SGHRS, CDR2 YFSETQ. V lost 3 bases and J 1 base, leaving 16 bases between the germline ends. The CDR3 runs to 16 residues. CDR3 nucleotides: TGCGCCAGCAGCTCGGGTGGAGGCGTCGGGAACACTGAAGCTTTCTTT. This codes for CASSSGGGVGNTEAFF.

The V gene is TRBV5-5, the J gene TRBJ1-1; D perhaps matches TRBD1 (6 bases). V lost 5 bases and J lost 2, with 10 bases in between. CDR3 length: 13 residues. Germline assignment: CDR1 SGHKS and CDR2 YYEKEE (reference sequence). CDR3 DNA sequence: TGTGCCAGCAGAGGACAGCCAAACACTGAAGCTTTCTTT. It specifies CASRGQPNTEAFF.

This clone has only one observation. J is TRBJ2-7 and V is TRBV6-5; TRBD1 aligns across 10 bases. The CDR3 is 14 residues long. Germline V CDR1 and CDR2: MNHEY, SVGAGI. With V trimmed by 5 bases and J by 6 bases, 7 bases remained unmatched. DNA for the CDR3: TGTGCCAGCAGTCGATACTGGACAGGGGGCGAGCAGTACTTC. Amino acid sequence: CASSRYWTGGEQYF.

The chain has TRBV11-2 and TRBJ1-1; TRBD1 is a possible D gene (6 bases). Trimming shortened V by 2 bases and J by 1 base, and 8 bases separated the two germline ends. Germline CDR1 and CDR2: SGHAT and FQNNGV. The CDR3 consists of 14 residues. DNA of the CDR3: TGTGCCAGCAGCTTAATGGGACAGAACACTGAAGCTTTCTTT. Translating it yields CASSLMGQNTEAFF.